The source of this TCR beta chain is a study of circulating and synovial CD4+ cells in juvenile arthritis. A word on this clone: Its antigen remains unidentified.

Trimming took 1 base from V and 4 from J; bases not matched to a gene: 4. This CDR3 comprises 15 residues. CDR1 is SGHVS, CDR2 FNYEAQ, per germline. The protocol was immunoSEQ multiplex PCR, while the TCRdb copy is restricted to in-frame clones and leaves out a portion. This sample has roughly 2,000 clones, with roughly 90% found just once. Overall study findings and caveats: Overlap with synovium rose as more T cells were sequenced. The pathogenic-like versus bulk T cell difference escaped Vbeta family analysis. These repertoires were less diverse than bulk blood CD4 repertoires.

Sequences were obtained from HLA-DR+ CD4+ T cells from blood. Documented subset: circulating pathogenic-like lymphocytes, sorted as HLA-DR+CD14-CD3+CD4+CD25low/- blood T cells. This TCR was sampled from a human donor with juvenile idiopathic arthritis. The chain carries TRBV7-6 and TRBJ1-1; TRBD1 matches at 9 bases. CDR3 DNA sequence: TGTGCCAGCAGCTTAGGGACAGGGGTAGGCACTGAAGCTTTCTTT. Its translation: CASSLGTGVGTEAFF.